These 14 T cell receptor beta chains were sequenced from one sample in a study of T cell responses to AZD1222 COVID-19 vaccine (dated by TCRdb to the early 2020s). The library was generated by the immunoSEQ multiplex PCR assay. Drawn from immuneACCESS, this table holds only the in-frame rearrangements with V and J called that TCRdb kept. Clones are partly lost; checked studies trace under half to an unresolved V gene and leave the rest unexplained. The sample table holds tens of thousands of clones, of which roughly 87% were seen once. The top ten clonotypes cover about 9.3% of the sample. Per the publication, the time point label means: about 28 days (+/-7) after the second vaccine dose. Sample: peripheral blood, taken 28 days after the second AZD1222 dose. The source of these receptors is an adult who received the AZD1222 COVID-19 vaccine.

This chain links TRBV4-2 with TRBJ2-1; perhaps TRBD2 as D (6 bases). Germline assignment: CDR1 LGHNA and CDR2 YNFKEQ. The CDR3 covers 15 residues. V was trimmed by 6 bases and J by 1 base, leaving 13 bases between them. DNA of the CDR3: TGTGCCAGCAGGGGAGTTGGAGGGTCCTACAATGAGCAGTTCTTC. This codes for CASRGVGGSYNEQFF.

The chain is built from TRBV7-2 and TRBJ2-7; D unresolved. Germline CDR1 reads SGHTA; CDR2 reads FQGNSA. The length of the CDR3 is 14 residues. The ends were cut back, 0 bases at V and 1 base at J, with 7 bases in the middle. The CDR3 protein is CASSLAHPSYEQYF. CDR3 in DNA: TGTGCCAGCAGCTTAGCCCACCCGTCCTACGAGCAGTACTTC. Complete variable domain (other parts from reference TRBV7-2 and TRBJ2-7): GAGVSQSPSNKVTEKGKDVELRCDPISGHTALYWYRQSLGQGLEFLIYFQGNSAPDKSGLPSDRFSAERTGGSVSTLTIQRTQQEDSAVYLCASSLAHPSYEQYFGPGTRLTVT.

The chain is built from TRBV4-1 and TRBJ1-2; D uncertain. V was clipped by 6 bases and J by 9 bases, with 20 bases between them. Germline V gene data show CDR1 as MGHRA and CDR2 as YSYEKL. The CDR3 covers 14 residues. The CDR3 coding sequence is TGCGCCAGCAGAGACACCCGCTGGGGTCGGAGCTACACCTTC. It yields the protein CASRDTRWGRSYTF.

This chain joins TRBV11-2 and TRBJ2-2, with a tentative D call TRBD2 (5 bases). CDR1 is SGHAT and CDR2 is FQNNGV in the germline V gene. The CDR3 has 13 amino acids. V dropped 5 bases and J dropped 7 bases, with 11 bases sitting between them. The CDR3 nucleotides read TGTGCCAGCAGCCCTGAGGGTAACGGGGAGCTGTTTTTT. The encoded protein is CASSPEGNGELFF.

This clone was observed a few times. The chain has TRBV29-1 and TRBJ2-1; TRBD1 might be the D (5 bases). This CDR3 is built from 12 residues. Germline V CDR1 and CDR2: SQVTM, ANQGSEA. V dropped 7 bases and J dropped 8 bases, with 15 bases sitting between them. CDR3 residues: CSAGQGIHEQFF. Written as DNA, the CDR3 is TGCAGCGCCGGGCAGGGAATCCATGAGCAGTTCTTC.

This clone was counted once. The V and J genes are TRBV10-3 and TRBJ1-4, with 9 bases lining up with TRBD1. Per germline, CDR1 ENHRY and CDR2 SYGVKD. This CDR3 region has 13 residues. V was clipped by 11 bases and J by 7 bases; unmatched bases: 8. The CDR3 protein is CAVAGQGGEKLFF. The CDR3 bases are TGTGCCGTGGCGGGACAGGGAGGTGAAAAACTGTTTTTT.

The gene calls are TRBV30 and TRBJ1-3; D possibly corresponds to TRBD1 (6 bases). Trimming took 0 bases from V and 5 from J, leaving 14 bases between them. The CDR3 totals 15 residues. Per the germline V gene, CDR1 is GTSNPN and CDR2 is SVGIG (reference sequence). Here the CDR3 DNA reads TGTGCCTGGAGTGTACCCGGTACAGGGAGAAACACCATATATTTT. Protein sequence: CAWSVPGTGRNTIYF.

The chain uses TRBV5-5 and TRBJ2-7; 8 bases align to TRBD2. The CDR3 totals 16 residues. Per the germline V gene, CDR1 is SGHKS and CDR2 is YYEKEE (reference sequence). V shed 0 bases, J shed 7 bases, and the junction held 12 bases outside the gene matches. The CDR3 loop is CASSLALAGAAGEQYV. The CDR3 DNA reads as TGTGCCAGCAGCTTGGCCCTAGCGGGCGCAGCGGGGGAGCAGTACGTC.

This clone turned up a few times. This rearrangement joins TRBV5-6 to TRBJ2-3, with D hard to call. Trimming took off 3 bases at V and 0 bases at J, with 11 bases between the two ends. Germline V gene lookup returns CDR1 SGHDT and CDR2 YYEEEE. This CDR3 is built from 15 residues. This CDR3 is CASSWAIPSTDTQYF. The CDR3 DNA sequence: TGTGCCAGCAGCTGGGCTATCCCTAGCACAGATACGCAGTATTTT.

The chain combines TRBV7-9 with TRBJ1-1, with no clear D. V gave up 1 base and J gave up 6 bases, with 9 bases separating them. The CDR3 covers 13 residues. CDR1 is SEHNR, CDR2 FQNEAQ, per germline (reference sequence). The CDR3 region is CASSLGAGAEAFF. The CDR3 coding sequence is TGTGCCAGCAGCTTAGGGGCCGGCGCTGAAGCTTTCTTT.

J is TRBJ2-2 and V is TRBV28, with TRBD1 matching over 8 bases. The trim removed 3 bases at V and 4 bases at J, leaving 4 bases unmatched. Germline CDR1 MDHEN, CDR2 SYDVKM. The CDR3 extends over 15 amino acids. The DNA for the CDR3 is TGTGCCAGCAGTTTTGGTGACAGGGGCACCGGGGAGCTGTTTTTT. Amino acids: CASSFGDRGTGELFF.

In its sample, this clone was seen once. The chain carries TRBV10-3 and TRBJ1-2; D is undetermined. CDR3 length: 11 amino acids. The germline V gene encodes CDR1 ENHRY and CDR2 SYGVKD. V lost 8 bases to trimming and J lost 2 bases, with 6 bases between them. The DNA for the CDR3 is TGTGCCATCGCGAAAAACTATGGCTACACCTTC. Protein: CAIAKNYGYTF.

The chain carries TRBV7-2 and TRBJ2-5; the match to TRBD1 covers 7 bases. Germline V gene lookup returns CDR1 SGHTA and CDR2 FQGNSA. V gave up 1 base and J gave up 2 bases; unmatched junction bases: 4. The CDR3 is 15 residues long. The CDR3 nucleotides read TGTGCCAGCAGCTTAGGGAGACAGGGTCAAGAGACCCAGTACTTC. Translation: CASSLGRQGQETQYF.

This clone has only one observation. The chain links TRBV4-1 to TRBJ2-3; 9 bases fit TRBD2. The CDR3 extends over 15 amino acids. CDR1 MGHRA and CDR2 YSYEKL come from the germline V gene. Trimming cost V 1 base and J 1 base; bases outside gene matches: 0. The CDR3: CASSQGLAGTDTQYF. DNA for the CDR3: TGCGCCAGCAGCCAAGGACTAGCGGGCACAGATACGCAGTATTTT.